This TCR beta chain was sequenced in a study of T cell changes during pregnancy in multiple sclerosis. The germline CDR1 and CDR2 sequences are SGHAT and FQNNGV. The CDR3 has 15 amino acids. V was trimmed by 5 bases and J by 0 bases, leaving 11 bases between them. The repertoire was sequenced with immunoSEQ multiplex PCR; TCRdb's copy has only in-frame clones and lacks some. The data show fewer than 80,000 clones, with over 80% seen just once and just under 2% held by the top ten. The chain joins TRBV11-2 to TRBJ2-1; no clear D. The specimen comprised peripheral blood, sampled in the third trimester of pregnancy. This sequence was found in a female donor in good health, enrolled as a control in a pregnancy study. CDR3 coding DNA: TGTGCCAGCAGCGGTCTGGCGGACTCCTACAATGAGCAGTTCTTC. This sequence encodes CASSGLADSYNEQFF.